The present entry profiles one TCR beta chain with its context. The CDR3 covers 14 residues. Trimming removed 4 bases at V and 2 bases at J, with 12 bases between. Germline loops: CDR1 MNHEY, CDR2 SVGEGT. The sample belongs to a study of blood T cell repertoires in COVID-19. Study at large: COVID-19 samples, acute and convalescent, were from the United States, Italy and Spain.

Some clones are missing from TCRdb's copy, which holds only in-frame ones; the method was immunoSEQ multiplex PCR. Seen here are about 170,000 clones, approximately 91% observed once, and the top ten hold around 5%. Sequencing was performed on peripheral blood. The chain joins TRBV6-2 or TRBV6-3 to TRBJ2-7; weak D call: TRBD2 (6 bases). This clonotype was obtained from a man aged 18 to 30 with COVID-19, enrolled during active disease. The chain's CDR3 is CASSLGTFPYEQYF. In DNA form, the CDR3 reads TGTGCCAGCAGTTTAGGGACTTTTCCCTACGAGCAGTACTTC.